The source of this TCR beta chain is a study of T cell responses to AZD1222 COVID-19 vaccine. This clone appeared a single time. Its antigen is undetermined. Whole-study results and caveats: Spike was spanned by vaccine-associated CD4 TCRs, which were dominant at 160-218 and 743-854.

The V gene's germline CDR1 is LGHNT and CDR2 FRNRAP. This CDR3 is 13 amino acids long. The germline V and J ends were trimmed by 6 bases and 0 bases, with 6 bases remaining between them. The table came from immunoSEQ multiplex PCR; TCRdb's copy has only in-frame clones and leaves some out. The profile shows around 83,000 clones, roughly 83% of them singletons. J is TRBJ1-5 and V is TRBV12-5; D remains ambiguous. The origin of this receptor is an adult in good health. Specimen: peripheral blood, collected on day 0 of AZD1222 vaccination. The CDR3 region has the DNA TGTGCTAGTGGCTGGCGTAGCAATCAGCCCCAGCATTTT. Amino acids: CASGWRSNQPQHF.